This entry lists 32 T cell receptor beta chains sequenced from one sample in a study of identical twins. TCRdb called the 5' RACE reads again in MiXCR, with one record for every CDR3 protein. The data contain some 1,600,000 distinct CDR3 sequences, around 33% of them singletons. The sample taken for sequencing was cord blood. The receptors stem from a newborn girl in good health.

This clonotype has more than one count but fewer than ten. The gene calls are TRBV27 and TRBJ2-7, with TRBD1 matching 10 bases. The germline CDR1 and CDR2 sequences are MNHEY and SMNVEV (reference sequence). Unmatched junction bases numbered 4, after V lost 3 bases and J lost 2 bases. The CDR3 sequence is 15 residues long. CDR3 DNA sequence: TGTGCCAGCAGTTTCTACGGGACAGGGGCCTACGAGCAGTACTTC. As protein: CASSFYGTGAYEQYF.

This clonotype was seen more than once but under ten times. This CDR3 is CASIIGTPPYEQYF. The CDR3 DNA reads TGTGCCAGCATTATCGGGACTCCTCCCTACGAGCAGTACTTC. The V gene is TRBV28, the J gene TRBJ2-7, with D perhaps TRBD2 (6 bases). The CDR3 covers 14 residues. V shed 7 bases and J shed 2 bases, with 15 bases lying between them. CDR1 is MDHEN and CDR2 is SYDVKM in the germline V gene. The full variable domain, in which reference TRBV28 and TRBJ2-7 provide the parts outside the CDR3, is DVKVTQSSRYLVKRTGEKVFLECVQDMDHENMFWYRQDPGLGLRLIYFSYDVKMKEKGDIPEGYSVSREKKERFSLILESASTNQTSMYLCASIIGTPPYEQYFGPGTRLTVT.

The chain recombines TRBV25-1 with TRBJ1-2; 9 nucleotides align to TRBD1. The V gene end was trimmed by 2 bases and the J gene end by 5 bases; junction bases not matched to a gene: 9. The CDR3 loop spans 16 amino acids. Germline V gene lookup returns CDR1 MGHDK and CDR2 SYGVNS. This chain's CDR3 is CASSERGDRAGYGYTF. CDR3 bases: TGTGCCAGCAGTGAAAGGGGGGACAGGGCTGGTTATGGCTACACCTTC.

This clonotype was counted only a few times. The V and J genes are TRBV5-1 and TRBJ2-1; 7 bases align to TRBD2. This CDR3 has 16 residues. The J segment lost 0 bases and the V segment lost 4 bases, leaving 7 bases of the junction unmatched. Germline CDR1 SGHRS, CDR2 YFSETQ. The CDR3 is CASSTLADRSYNEQFF. CDR3 coding DNA: TGCGCCAGCAGCACCCTAGCGGACCGCTCCTACAATGAGCAGTTCTTC.

This clonotype turned up a few times. V usage is TRBV25-1 and J usage is TRBJ2-6; D not resolved. This CDR3 has 17 amino acids. Germline CDR1 MGHDK, CDR2 SYGVNS. V dropped 0 bases and J dropped 0 bases, with 9 bases sitting between them. Written as DNA, the CDR3 is TGTGCCAGCAGTGAATATGTAGCCAGCTCTGGGGCCAACGTCCTGACTTTC. Its translation: CASSEYVASSGANVLTF. Filled out from reference TRBV25-1 and TRBJ2-6, the complete variable domain reads EADIYQTPRYLVIGTGKKITLECSQTMGHDKMYWYQQDPGMELHLIHYSYGVNSTEKGDLSSESTVSRIRTEHFPLTLESARPSHTSQYLCASSEYVASSGANVLTFGAGSRLTVL.

The chain recombines TRBV10-3 with TRBJ2-7; 7 nucleotides line up with TRBD1. V gave up 5 bases and J gave up 3 bases; unmatched junction bases: 7. CDR1 and CDR2 from the germline V gene are ENHRY and SYGVKD. The CDR3 is 14 amino acids. The CDR3 here is CAISNWDSLYEQYF. In DNA form, the CDR3 reads TGTGCCATCAGTAACTGGGACAGCCTCTACGAGCAGTACTTC.

This chain links TRBV30 with TRBJ2-3; no clear D gene. Germline CDR1 GTSNPN, CDR2 SVGIG (reference sequence). This CDR3 is built from 16 residues. V shed 0 bases and J shed 4 bases, with 17 bases lying between them. CDR3 sequence (DNA): TGTGCCTGGAGTGTAGAGTTCGGCCTAGTCGCAGATACGCAGTATTTT. As protein: CAWSVEFGLVADTQYF.

This chain links TRBV6-5 with TRBJ2-7; tentatively, D is TRBD2 (5 bases). The CDR3 extends over 15 amino acids. The V gene's germline CDR1 is MNHEY and CDR2 SVGAGI. V lost 6 bases and J 5 bases, leaving 20 bases between the germline ends. The CDR3 region has the DNA TGTGCCAGCAGAAAACTACTGGGAAGCGGCAACGAGCAGTACTTC. Translation gives CASRKLLGSGNEQYF.

Written as DNA, the CDR3 is TGTGCCAGCAGCCCAACTAGCGGGGGGGCCTTTGGGGAGCTGTTTTTT. Amino acid sequence: CASSPTSGGAFGELFF. The chain employs TRBV11-2 and TRBJ2-2; 13 bases are a match to TRBD2. The V segment lost 5 bases and the J segment 8 bases; nucleotides outside the gene matches: 8. The CDR3 is made up of 16 amino acids. Germline V gene data show CDR1 as SGHAT and CDR2 as FQNNGV.

This clonotype has a handful of counts. This clone may be a read error of a much larger clone one base away. The chain employs TRBV28 and TRBJ1-6; the D gene is possibly TRBD1 (5 bases). The CDR3 extends over 13 amino acids. V lost 2 bases and J 8 bases, leaving 7 bases between the germline ends. Germline V gene sequence: CDR1 MDHEN, CDR2 SYDVKM. CDR3 DNA: TGTGCCAGCAGTTTACAGGGTGATTCACCCCTCCACTTT. Amino acid sequence: CASSLQGDSPLHF.

The chain links TRBV5-5 to TRBJ1-4, with D unresolved. V lost 2 bases to trimming and J lost 8 bases, with 13 bases between them. Per germline, CDR1 SGHKS and CDR2 YYEKEE (reference sequence). This CDR3 has 14 residues. The CDR3 DNA sequence: TGTGCCAGCAGCTTCGGTCCCCCGGGGGAAAAACTGTTTTTT. Its protein is CASSFGPPGEKLFF.

This clonotype came up a few times. The rearrangement uses TRBV20-1 and TRBJ1-1, with D unresolved. Germline CDR1 and CDR2: DFQATT and SNEGSKA (reference sequence). The CDR3 totals 14 residues. V was clipped by 2 bases and J by 4 bases, with 14 bases between them. CDR3 nucleotides: TGCAGTGCTAGACCCGAATTGGAGAGCACTGAAGCTTTCTTT. It yields the protein CSARPELESTEAFF.

This clonotype was seen just once. V gene TRBV4-1 combines with J gene TRBJ1-6; no definite D call. V shed 1 base and J shed 8 bases, with 6 bases lying between them. The germline V gene has CDR1 MGHRA and CDR2 YSYEKL. The CDR3 consists of 13 residues. CDR3 in DNA: TGCGCCAGCAGCCAAGTCGTCGATTCACCCCTCCACTTT. Protein sequence: CASSQVVDSPLHF.

The V call is TRBV20-1, the J call TRBJ2-1; a weak D match, TRBD2 (6 bases). Trimming took off 0 bases at V and 0 bases at J, with 12 bases between the two ends. Germline V gene data show CDR1 as DFQATT and CDR2 as SNEGSKA (reference sequence). CDR3 length equals 16 residues. The CDR3: CSARDEAGSSYNEQFF. The DNA of the CDR3 is TGCAGTGCTAGAGATGAGGCGGGGAGCTCCTACAATGAGCAGTTCTTC.

This clonotype has ten or more counts. V usage is TRBV7-2 and J usage is TRBJ2-5, with D possibly being TRBD2 (6 bases). The germline V and J ends were trimmed by 3 bases and 3 bases, with 8 bases remaining between them. The germline gives CDR1 SGHTA, CDR2 FQGNSA. The CDR3 extends over 13 amino acids. Here the CDR3 reads CASSLRREETQYF. Here the CDR3 DNA reads TGTGCCAGCAGCTTGCGGAGGGAAGAGACCCAGTACTTC.

This clonotype was observed many times. The chain employs TRBV5-1 and TRBJ1-2; D perhaps matches TRBD1 (5 bases). Germline values: CDR1 SGHRS, CDR2 YFSETQ. CDR3 length equals 13 residues. V was pared by 0 bases and J by 6 bases, with 9 bases between. The CDR3 here is CASSLEPQDGYTF. The CDR3 DNA sequence: TGCGCCAGCAGCTTGGAACCACAGGATGGCTACACCTTC.

The chain couples TRBV29-1 to TRBJ2-1; 8 bases fit TRBD2. In germline, CDR1 is SQVTM, CDR2 ANQGSEA. J gave up 13 bases and V 6 bases, and 17 bases lay outside the gene matches. The CDR3 runs 14 residues. The CDR3: CSVGSSGHQETQFF. In DNA, the CDR3 is TGCAGCGTGGGTTCTAGCGGGCACCAAGAGACCCAGTTCTTC.

The V call is TRBV20-1, the J call TRBJ2-5; the match to TRBD2 covers 14 bases. This CDR3 is 14 amino acids long. CDR1 and CDR2 (germline): DFQATT, SNEGSKA (reference sequence). Trimming cost V 3 bases and J 11 bases; bases outside gene matches: 8. The CDR3 DNA reads as TGCAGTGCTAGGAGACTAGCGGGAGGGAATGAGCAGTACTTC. It encodes CSARRLAGGNEQYF.

This clonotype appeared a few times. This chain uses TRBV7-2 with TRBJ1-1, with D hard to call. In germline, CDR1 is SGHTA, CDR2 FQGNSA. Deletions cut 1 base from V and 0 bases from J, with 9 bases between. The CDR3 extends over 15 amino acids. The chain's CDR3 is CASSLGSRLNTEAFF. CDR3 in DNA: TGTGCCAGCAGCTTAGGGAGTCGGCTGAACACTGAAGCTTTCTTT.

This clonotype was found a few times. The V gene is TRBV6-1, the J gene TRBJ2-3; D is possibly TRBD2 (5 bases). V lost 8 bases and J 1 base, leaving 13 bases between the germline ends. This CDR3 has 14 amino acids. Germline V gene data show CDR1 as MNHNS and CDR2 as SASEGT. CDR3 sequence: CASPSGWGTDTQYF. Written as DNA, the CDR3 is TGTGCCAGCCCCAGCGGATGGGGCACAGATACGCAGTATTTT.

This clonotype was recorded a few times. CDR3 DNA: TGCAGTGCCGTCCTTTGGGACAGGGGGTCGAATCAGCCCCAGCATTTT. Protein product: CSAVLWDRGSNQPQHF. The chain recombines TRBV20-1 with TRBJ1-5, with 11 bases aligning to TRBD1. The V and J ends lost 6 bases and 4 bases, in that order; junction bases with no gene match: 11. Per germline, CDR1 DFQATT and CDR2 SNEGSKA (reference sequence). The CDR3 runs 16 residues.

This chain joins TRBV20-1 and TRBJ2-5; 7 bases line up with TRBD1. The CDR3 has 13 residues. Germline CDR1 and CDR2: DFQATT and SNEGSKA (reference sequence). V lost 3 bases, J lost 5 bases, and 6 bases stayed unmatched. The CDR3 sequence: CSARIGGVETQYF. CDR3 nucleotide sequence: TGCAGTGCTAGGATAGGGGGCGTGGAGACCCAGTACTTC.

The chain links TRBV9 to TRBJ1-2, with unresolved D. V was cut by 0 bases and J by 5 bases, with 11 bases left in between. In germline, CDR1 is SGDLS, CDR2 YYNGEE. This CDR3 region has 14 residues. Written as DNA, the CDR3 is TGTGCCAGCAGCGTAGACGAAGGAGCATATGGCTACACCTTC. Protein: CASSVDEGAYGYTF. The whole variable domain, remainder taken from reference TRBV9 and TRBJ1-2, is DSGVTQTPKHLITATGQRVTLRCSPRSGDLSVYWYQQSLDQGLQFLIQYYNGEERAKGNILERFSAQQFPDLHSELNLSSLELGDSALYFCASSVDEGAYGYTFGSGTRLTVV.

On this clonotype itself: A much larger clone sits a single nucleotide away, making a read error possible. The chain uses TRBV12-3 or TRBV12-4 and TRBJ2-1; D tentatively reads TRBD1 or TRBD2 (5 bases each). V was trimmed by 3 bases and J by 12 bases, leaving 15 bases between them. The CDR3 has 13 amino acids. The CDR3 reads CASSLFPDGGQFF. CDR3 nucleotides: TGTGCCAGCAGTTTGTTCCCTGATGGGGGGCAGTTCTTC.

This clonotype turned up a few times. The genes are TRBV20-1 and TRBJ2-5, with 12 bases lining up with TRBD2. Per germline, CDR1 DFQATT and CDR2 SNEGSKA (reference sequence). J was trimmed by 6 bases and V by 3 bases; bases with no gene match: 8. There are 15 residues in the CDR3. The CDR3 reads CSARKRLAGDKTQYF. The CDR3 nucleotides read TGCAGTGCTAGGAAACGACTAGCGGGAGACAAGACCCAGTACTTC.

This clonotype was detected only a few times. This chain uses TRBV20-1 with TRBJ2-3; D remains ambiguous. This CDR3 is built from 13 residues. Germline CDR1 reads DFQATT; CDR2 reads SNEGSKA (reference sequence). Trimming stripped 0 bases from V and 4 bases from J, with 8 bases between. Here the CDR3 DNA reads TGCAGTGCTAGAGATATGGTCGCAGATACGCAGTATTTT. Translation: CSARDMVADTQYF.

This clonotype appeared a few times. This chain links TRBV6-5 with TRBJ2-3; D is ambiguous. Germline CDR1 reads MNHEY; CDR2 reads SVGAGI. Between the trimmed V and J ends, which lost 6 bases and 4 bases, there was a span of 17 bases. This CDR3 is built from 15 residues. The CDR3 region has the DNA TGTGCCAGCAGCAAATATGAGAGGATTGCAGATACGCAGTATTTT. Protein product: CASSKYERIADTQYF.

This rearrangement joins TRBV20-1 to TRBJ1-1, with 8 bases lining up with TRBD1. After removal of 3 bases from V and 4 bases from J, the junction contained 4 bases not matched to a gene. The CDR3 spans 13 residues. Per the germline V gene, CDR1 is DFQATT and CDR2 is SNEGSKA (reference sequence). CDR3 DNA sequence: TGCAGTGCTAGGACAGGGGTCTCCACTGAAGCTTTCTTT. Its translation is CSARTGVSTEAFF.

This clonotype was seen a few times. The rearrangement uses TRBV30 and TRBJ2-1; 10 bases are a match to TRBD2. The CDR3 totals 15 residues. The V gene's germline CDR1 is GTSNPN and CDR2 SVGIG (reference sequence). The V and J ends lost 0 bases and 5 bases, in that order; junction bases with no gene match: 4. For the CDR3, the DNA is TGTGCCTGGAGTGTGGGGACTAGCGTTCACAATGAGCAGTTCTTC. Its translation is CAWSVGTSVHNEQFF.

This rearrangement joins TRBV6-1 to TRBJ2-3; maybe TRBD1 (6 bases). V was trimmed by 6 bases and J by 2 bases, leaving 18 bases between them. The CDR3 contains 16 residues. The germline CDR1 and CDR2 sequences are MNHNS and SASEGT. The CDR3 bases are TGTGCCAGCAGCACGGACGGACAGCTTATCACAGATACGCAGTATTTT. Its translation: CASSTDGQLITDTQYF.

This clonotype was counted a few times. V usage is TRBV7-2 and J usage is TRBJ1-6; D gene ambiguous. Germline CDR1 is SGHTA and CDR2 is FQGNSA. V lost 4 bases and J 9 bases, leaving 7 bases between the germline ends. This CDR3 is built from 12 residues. For the CDR3, the DNA is TGTGCCAGCAGCTCCTTCAGTTCACCCCTCCACTTT. Its protein is CASSSFSSPLHF.

This clonotype has more than one count but fewer than ten. The chain employs TRBV12-3 or TRBV12-4 and TRBJ2-7; D gene unclear. The V and J ends lost 4 bases and 4 bases respectively, with 8 bases between them. The CDR3 runs 12 residues. The CDR3 DNA is TGTGCCAGCAGTTCGGCAGTTTACGAGCAGTACTTC. Translating it yields CASSSAVYEQYF.